This T cell receptor (beta chain) is from a study of blood T cell repertoires in COVID-19. The overall study: The analysed material was cDNA or gDNA that came from T cells, B-cell-depleted T cells, or PBMCs.

Only one count was recorded for this clone. Profiling relied on immunoSEQ multiplex PCR, and the TCRdb table lists in-frame clones only, not all of them. The sample includes some 130,000 clones, approximately 81% of them seen just once. Deletions cut 2 bases from V and 2 bases from J, with 11 bases between. The CDR3 length is 14 residues. Looked up from germline, CDR1 is SGHRS and CDR2 is YFSETQ. V is TRBV5-1 and J is TRBJ2-7; D not resolved. This sequence was found in a woman aged 25-40 years who had recovered from COVID-19. Source material: peripheral blood. The CDR3 region has the DNA TGCGCCAGCAGCTTCGACTCTAGACCCTACGAGCAGTACTTC. Its translation is CASSFDSRPYEQYF.